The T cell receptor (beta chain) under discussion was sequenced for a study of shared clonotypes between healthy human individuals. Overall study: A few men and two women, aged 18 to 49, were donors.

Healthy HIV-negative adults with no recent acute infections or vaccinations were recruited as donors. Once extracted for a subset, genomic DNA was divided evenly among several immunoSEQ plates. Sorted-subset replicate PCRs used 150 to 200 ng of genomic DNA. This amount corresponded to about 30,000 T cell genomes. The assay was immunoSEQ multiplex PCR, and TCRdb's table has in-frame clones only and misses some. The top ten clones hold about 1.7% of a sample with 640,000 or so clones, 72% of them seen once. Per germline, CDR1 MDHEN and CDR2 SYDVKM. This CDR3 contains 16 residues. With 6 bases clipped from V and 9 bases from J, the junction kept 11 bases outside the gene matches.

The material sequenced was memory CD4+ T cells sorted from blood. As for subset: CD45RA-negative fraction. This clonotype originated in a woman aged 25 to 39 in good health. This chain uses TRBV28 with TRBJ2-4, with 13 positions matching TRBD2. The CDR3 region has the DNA TGTGCCAGCAGCCTCCAACGACTAGCGGGAGGTGGCATTCAGTACTTC. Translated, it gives CASSLQRLAGGGIQYF.